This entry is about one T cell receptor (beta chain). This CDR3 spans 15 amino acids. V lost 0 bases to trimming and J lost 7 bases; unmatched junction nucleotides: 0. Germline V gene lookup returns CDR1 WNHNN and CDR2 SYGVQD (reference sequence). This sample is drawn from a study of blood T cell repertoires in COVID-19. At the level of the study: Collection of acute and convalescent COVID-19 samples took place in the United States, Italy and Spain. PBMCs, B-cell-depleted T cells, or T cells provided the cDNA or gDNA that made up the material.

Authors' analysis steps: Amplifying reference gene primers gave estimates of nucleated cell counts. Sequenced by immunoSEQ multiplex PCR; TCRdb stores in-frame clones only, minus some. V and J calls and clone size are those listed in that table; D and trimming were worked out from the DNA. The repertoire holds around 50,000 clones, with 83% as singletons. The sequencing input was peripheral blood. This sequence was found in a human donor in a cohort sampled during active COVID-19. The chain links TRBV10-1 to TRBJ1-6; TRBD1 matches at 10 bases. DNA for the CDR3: TGCGCCAGCAGTGAGTCGGGACAGGGGAATTCACCCCTCCACTTT. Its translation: CASSESGQGNSPLHF.